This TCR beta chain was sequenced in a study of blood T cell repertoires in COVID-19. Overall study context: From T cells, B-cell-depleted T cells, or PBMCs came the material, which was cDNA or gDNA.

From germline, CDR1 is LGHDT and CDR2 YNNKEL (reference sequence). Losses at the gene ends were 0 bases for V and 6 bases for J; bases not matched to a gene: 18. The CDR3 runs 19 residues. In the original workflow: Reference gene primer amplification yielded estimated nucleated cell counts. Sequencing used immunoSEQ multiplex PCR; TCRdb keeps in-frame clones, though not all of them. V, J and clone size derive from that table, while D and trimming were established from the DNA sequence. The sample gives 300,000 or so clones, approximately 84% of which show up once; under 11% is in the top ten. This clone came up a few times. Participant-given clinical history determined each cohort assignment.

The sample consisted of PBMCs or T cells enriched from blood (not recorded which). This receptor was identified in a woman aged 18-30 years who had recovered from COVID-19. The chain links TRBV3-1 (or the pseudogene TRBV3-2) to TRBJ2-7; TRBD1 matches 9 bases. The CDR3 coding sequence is TGTGCCAGCAGCCAAGACGACACGTCACAGGGGGCGCGTTGGGGCGAGCAGTACTTC. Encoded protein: CASSQDDTSQGARWGEQYF.